These 25 T cell receptor beta chains originate from one sample sequenced in a study of blood T cell repertoires in COVID-19 (TCRdb year 2020). Library prep was done by the immunoSEQ multiplex PCR assay. TCRdb re-hosts the immuneACCESS table, in-frame sequences only. Its copies lack some clones; in the studies checked, an unresolved V gene accounts for under half of them, and the cause for the rest is not known. Across this sample there are over 200,000 clones, with around 83% seen only once. The top ten clones comprise approximately 6.2% of the sample. Source material: PBMCs or T cells enriched from blood (not recorded which). The receptors here all came from a woman in her 40s who had recovered from COVID-19.

This clone appeared once. V and J are TRBV5-4 and TRBJ2-1, with a tentative D call TRBD1 (5 bases). V was clipped by 0 bases and J by 7 bases, with 14 bases between them. CDR1 and CDR2 from the germline V gene are SGHNT and YYREEE (reference sequence). This CDR3 comprises 15 residues. CDR3 sequence (DNA): TGTGCCAGCAGCTTGGTAGCTGGGGCCTTAAATGAGCAGTTCTTC. Amino acids: CASSLVAGALNEQFF. The full variable domain, in which reference TRBV5-4 and TRBJ2-1 provide the parts outside the CDR3, is ETGVTQSPTHLIKTRGQQVTLRCSSQSGHNTVSWYQQALGQGPQFIFQYYREEENGRGNFPPRFSGLQFPNYSSELNVNALELDDSALYLCASSLVAGALNEQFFGPGTRLTVL.

The rearrangement uses TRBV5-1 and TRBJ2-3, with 12 bases matching TRBD1. Germline values: CDR1 SGHRS, CDR2 YFSETQ. The V gene end was trimmed by 2 bases and the J gene end by 4 bases; junction bases not matched to a gene: 11. The CDR3 runs 18 residues. The CDR3 DNA reads as TGCGCCAGCAGCTTCCCTCCCGGGACAGGGGGCGCATCAGATACGCAGTATTTT. It encodes CASSFPPGTGGASDTQYF.

The chain carries TRBV18 and TRBJ2-1; D may be TRBD2 (6 bases). This CDR3 has 17 amino acids. V lost 1 base to trimming and J lost 7 bases, with 20 bases between them. Germline CDR1 is KGHSH and CDR2 is LQKENI. The CDR3 reads CASSPQTRTGVGNEQFF. The CDR3 DNA is TGTGCCAGCTCACCACAAACTAGGACGGGAGTTGGTAATGAGCAGTTCTTC.

Here the CDR3 reads CASSLGGASTDTQYF. The CDR3 DNA follows: TGTGCCAGCAGCCTGGGGGGAGCTAGCACAGATACGCAGTATTTT. This sequence joins TRBV7-3 and TRBJ2-3; D may be TRBD2 (6 bases). In germline, CDR1 is SGHTA, CDR2 FQGTGA. The CDR3 length is 15 residues. V gave up 5 bases and J gave up 0 bases, with 12 bases separating them.

The CDR3 coding sequence is TGTGCCAGCAGCCGAAGCATGGCGGGACAGCCCCAGCATTTT. This sequence encodes CASSRSMAGQPQHF. This chain uses TRBV7-8 with TRBJ1-5; D is unclear. The V gene's germline CDR1 is SGHVS and CDR2 FQNEAQ. The CDR3 is made up of 14 amino acids. Trimming cost V 5 bases and J 7 bases, with 15 bases left between them.

J is TRBJ2-7 and V is TRBV13; D might be TRBD2 (5 bases). The CDR3 has 16 amino acids. Germline-derived CDR1 and CDR2 are PRHDT and FYEKMQ (reference sequence). Deletions cut 0 bases from V and 2 bases from J, with 14 bases between. CDR3 loop: CASSLGLTRRAYEQYF. In DNA, the CDR3 is TGTGCCAGCAGCTTAGGCCTAACTAGACGGGCCTACGAGCAGTACTTC.

About this clone itself: A junction end diverges from the germline sequence, so it may reflect a read error. This chain links TRBV29-1 with TRBJ1-2; D is possibly TRBD1 (5 bases). The CDR3 loop spans 13 amino acids. Looked up from germline, CDR1 is SQVTM and CDR2 is ANQGSEA. DNA for the CDR3: TGCAGCGTCGAAGGGGAAACCGAGCGGGGCTACACCTTC. Its translation is CSVEGETERGYTF.

The chain recombines TRBV27 with TRBJ2-5; D may be TRBD2 (6 bases). The CDR3 consists of 14 residues. V was pared by 4 bases and J by 5 bases, with 14 bases between. Germline V gene lookup returns CDR1 MNHEY and CDR2 SMNVEV (reference sequence). The CDR3 region has the DNA TGTGCCAGCAGTTACCGGGGGTGGGAGGAGACCCAGTACTTC. Its translation: CASSYRGWEETQYF.

J is TRBJ2-3 and V is TRBV2, with 9 bases that match TRBD1. V lost 6 bases to trimming and J lost 2 bases; unmatched junction nucleotides: 3. The CDR3 has 14 residues. Germline V gives CDR1 SNHLY, CDR2 FYNNEI. This chain's CDR3 is CASRRTGATDTQYF. The CDR3 DNA is TGTGCCAGCAGGAGGACAGGGGCCACAGATACGCAGTATTTT.

The V and J genes are TRBV11-2 and TRBJ2-7; 7 positions match TRBD2. Per the germline V gene, CDR1 is SGHAT and CDR2 is FQNNGV. This CDR3 region has 13 residues. V gave up 4 bases and J gave up 6 bases; unmatched junction bases: 6. CDR3 nucleotides: TGTGCCAGCAGCTGGTGCGGGAGCCCCGAGCAGTACGTC. Its translation is CASSWCGSPEQYV.

The chain is built from TRBV25-1 and TRBJ2-2, with TRBD1 as a possible D gene (6 bases). Trimming removed 7 bases at V and 7 bases at J, with 13 bases between. The length of the CDR3 is 13 residues. Germline lookup yields CDR1 MGHDK and CDR2 SYGVNS. The CDR3 sequence: CASKQGNIGELFF. Here the CDR3 DNA reads TGTGCCAGCAAGCAGGGGAATATCGGGGAGCTGTTTTTT.

The CDR3 region is CASSLRLGGGSTEAFF. The DNA for the CDR3 is TGCGCCAGCAGCTTGAGGCTTGGCGGGGGTAGCACTGAAGCTTTCTTT. The chain carries TRBV5-1 and TRBJ1-1, with D maybe TRBD1 (5 bases). V was pared by 1 base and J by 4 bases, with 17 bases between. This CDR3 region has 16 residues. The germline gives CDR1 SGHRS, CDR2 YFSETQ.

The chain joins TRBV4-1 to TRBJ2-5; 14 nucleotides match TRBD2. Looked up from germline, CDR1 is MGHRA and CDR2 is YSYEKL. The V gene end was trimmed by 1 base and the J gene end by 4 bases; junction bases not matched to a gene: 14. CDR3 length: 20 residues. The CDR3 reads CASSQVFPPGTSGSRETQYF. CDR3 nucleotide sequence: TGCGCCAGCAGCCAAGTTTTCCCCCCCGGGACTAGCGGGAGTAGAGAGACCCAGTACTTC.

The chain couples TRBV10-2 to TRBJ2-1; D gene uncertain. CDR1 and CDR2 (germline): WSHSY, SAAADI. V dropped 3 bases and J dropped 9 bases, with 12 bases sitting between them. CDR3 size: 13 residues. The CDR3 region is CASSEKPPSEQFF. In DNA, the CDR3 is TGCGCCAGCAGTGAAAAACCACCTAGTGAGCAGTTCTTC.

This clone was counted once. The CDR3 sequence: CAGRQGYTGELFF. DNA of the CDR3: TGTGCCGGGAGACAGGGATACACCGGGGAGCTGTTTTTT. V and J are TRBV6-5 and TRBJ2-2, with 7 nucleotides matching TRBD1. There are 13 residues in the CDR3. Losses at the gene ends were 11 bases for V and 3 bases for J; bases not matched to a gene: 6. The germline V gene has CDR1 MNHEY and CDR2 SVGAGI.

This clone was detected a few times. The chain links TRBV3-1 (or the pseudogene TRBV3-2) to TRBJ1-2, with D unclear. Germline V gene lookup returns CDR1 LGHDT and CDR2 YNNKEL (reference sequence). The CDR3 contains 12 residues. V gave up 0 bases and J gave up 8 bases, with 7 bases separating them. The DNA for the CDR3 is TGTGCCAGCAGCCAAGATTGGCAGGGCTACACCTTC. Amino acid sequence: CASSQDWQGYTF.

The gene calls are TRBV28 and TRBJ2-2; D may be TRBD2 (6 bases). Germline CDR1 MDHEN, CDR2 SYDVKM. V shed 5 bases and J shed 5 bases, with 15 bases lying between them. The CDR3 is 15 amino acids. In DNA form, the CDR3 reads TGTGCCAGCAGTCCACCCTTGGGGGGAACCGGGGAGCTGTTTTTT. The encoded protein is CASSPPLGGTGELFF.

The rearrangement joins TRBV7-2 to TRBJ1-2, with 11 positions matching TRBD1. The CDR3 has 14 residues. Germline-derived CDR1 and CDR2 are SGHTA and FQGNSA. V shed 5 bases, J shed 8 bases, and the junction held 7 bases outside the gene matches. This CDR3 is CASSLGQGAQGYTF. The CDR3 nucleotides are TGTGCCAGCAGCCTAGGACAGGGGGCGCAGGGCTACACCTTC.

The chain joins TRBV28 to TRBJ1-5; TRBD1 might be the D (5 bases). V lost 1 base, J lost 0 bases, and 16 bases lay in between. CDR1 MDHEN and CDR2 SYDVKM come from the germline V gene. This CDR3 has 18 amino acids. CDR3 amino acids: CASSLFGVAGYSNQPQHF. DNA of the CDR3: TGTGCCAGCAGTTTATTCGGCGTCGCAGGGTATAGCAATCAGCCCCAGCATTTT.

The chain joins TRBV19 to TRBJ2-1, with 12 bases lining up with TRBD2. The CDR3 covers 16 residues. Germline V CDR1 and CDR2: LNHDA, SQIVND (reference sequence). V lost 4 bases and J lost 8; bases outside the gene matches: 9. CDR3 in amino acids: CASSRRTSGTGDEQFF. The CDR3 region has the DNA TGTGCCAGTAGTAGACGGACTAGCGGGACGGGGGATGAGCAGTTCTTC.

The chain employs TRBV15 and TRBJ1-4; no firm D call. This CDR3 has 15 residues. Trimming removed 5 bases at V and 0 bases at J, with 10 bases between. From germline, CDR1 is LNHNV and CDR2 YYDKDF (reference sequence). CDR3 nucleotides: TGTGCCACCAGCGACCTAGCCGCAACTAATGAAAAACTGTTTTTT. This encodes CATSDLAATNEKLFF.

V and J are TRBV28 and TRBJ2-3; 14 bases align to TRBD2. The V gene's germline CDR1 is MDHEN and CDR2 SYDVKM. J lost 3 bases, V lost 5 bases, and 7 bases had no gene match. This CDR3 is 17 amino acids long. CDR3 DNA sequence: TGTGCCAGCAGTCCCTGGACTAGCGGGAGGAGTACAGATACGCAGTATTTT. Translation gives CASSPWTSGRSTDTQYF.

The CDR3 loop is CAISDPGTRTDTQYF. The DNA for the CDR3 is TGTGCCATCAGTGATCCTGGGACTCGCACAGATACGCAGTATTTT. The genes are TRBV10-3 and TRBJ2-3; maybe TRBD2 (6 bases). The CDR3 totals 15 residues. CDR1 and CDR2 from the germline V gene are ENHRY and SYGVKD. Deletions cut 3 bases from V and 1 base from J, with 11 bases between.

Turning to this clone: In the same sample, other DNA sequences code for this CDR3. The chain carries TRBV25-1 and TRBJ2-1, with 7 bases identical to TRBD2. Trimming took 3 bases from V and 0 from J; bases not matched to a gene: 5. CDR3 length equals 16 residues. Germline V lookup: CDR1 MGHDK, CDR2 SYGVNS. The CDR3, as DNA: TGTGCCAGCAGTGACCTGGGCGGGAGCTCCTACAATGAGCAGTTCTTC. Translation gives CASSDLGGSSYNEQFF. Full variable domain (outside the CDR3, taken from reference TRBV25-1 and TRBJ2-1): EADIYQTPRYLVIGTGKKITLECSQTMGHDKMYWYQQDPGMELHLIHYSYGVNSTEKGDLSSESTVSRIRTEHFPLTLESARPSHTSQYLCASSDLGGSSYNEQFFGPGTRLTVL.

Only a few counts were recorded for this clone. The chain joins TRBV27 to TRBJ2-7, with 7 bases identical to TRBD1. Per the germline V gene, CDR1 is MNHEY and CDR2 is SMNVEV (reference sequence). Germline trimming cut 3 bases from V and 4 bases from J; bases unmatched to any gene: 12. The CDR3 contains 16 residues. The CDR3 spells CASSLGRDRVEYEQYF. In DNA form, the CDR3 reads TGTGCCAGCAGTTTGGGGCGTGACAGGGTGGAGTACGAGCAGTACTTC.